This T cell receptor beta chain was observed in a study of post-analysis software for immune sequencing data (dated by TCRdb to the mid-2010s). Broadly, across the study: Relapsing-remitting, secondary progressive and progressive-relapsing multiple sclerosis were recorded as disease courses, and subtype annotation was lacking for some patients. The patient repertoires were set against ten to eleven previously published healthy control repertoires from donors whose ages ranged from roughly 6 to 27 years. A subset of samples was prepared in parallel using single-end sample barcoding, then pooled and co-amplified after Illumina adapter ligation. Study-wide conclusions, independent of this receptor: Several TRBV segments, including TRBV5-6, TRBV5-1 and TRBV20-1, were significantly more frequent in patients than controls. The multiple sclerosis patient group was slightly younger than the control group. Compared with controls, multiple sclerosis patients had significantly lower normalized Chao1 diversity, a finding suggesting substantial peripheral T-cell clonal expansion. Direct clustering with F measure showed strong co-clustering of samples prepared in the same batch, prompting a batch-effect correction.

Libraries were built with PCR. TCRdb shows the sequencer as Illumina HiSeq 2500. To reduce PCR and sequencing biases, unique molecular identifiers were incorporated into the TCR beta cDNA libraries. Every 1 to 10 million input T cells yielded approximately 500,000 cDNA molecules, meaning each molecule approximated one T cell. The patient libraries were prepared and sequenced using the same protocol as the earlier healthy control dataset. Within a given batch, samples were prepared together, multiplexed and sequenced on the same HiSeq lane. The published analysis was carried out like this. Raw barcoded reads were processed with MIGEC, discarding single-read molecular identifier groups before consensus assembly and CDR3 extraction. VDJtools was used for post-analysis of the clonotype tables, with diversity normalized by down-sampling every dataset to the smallest sample size. Repertoire overlap clustering matched CDR3 amino acid but not nucleotide sequences to correct batch-related cross-sample contamination. TCRdb handled the public reads itself, with Q25 trimming in fastp and clone calling in MiXCR, and kept productive beta chains. Every CDR3 protein is listed once, alongside the most common genes and DNA of its rows. TCRdb's processing, not the study's, gives the V and J calls here. This sample holds some 370,000 distinct CDR3 sequences; less than 40% were observed only once. The ten largest clones take up around 15% of the sample.

This clonotype was counted a few times. The antigen it recognizes is unknown. Base qualities were left out, and no much larger clone turns up one base away. To demonstrate the VDJtools post-analysis software, the study profiled TCR beta repertoires from the peripheral blood of 13 young patients with multiple sclerosis. The multiple sclerosis patients were children and adolescents between roughly 6 and 16 years of age. The V end loses 4 bases and the J end loses 1 base, and a stretch of 13 bases separates them. From the cysteine up to the phenylalanine, the CDR3 has a length of 15 residues. The CDR3 DNA has 45 bases and is translated from base 1. In the germline V gene, CDR1 corresponds to SNHLY and CDR2 to FYNNEI.

Sequencing used blood. The rearranged chain carries TRBV2 and TRBJ2-5; the best D guess is TRBD1, with 5 bases matching. This receptor was identified in a girl aged 5-17 years with multiple sclerosis. DNA sequence: TGTGCCAGCAGTGGGGGCAGATCCGTCCAAGAGACCCAGTACTTC. It codes for CASSGGRSVQETQYF.